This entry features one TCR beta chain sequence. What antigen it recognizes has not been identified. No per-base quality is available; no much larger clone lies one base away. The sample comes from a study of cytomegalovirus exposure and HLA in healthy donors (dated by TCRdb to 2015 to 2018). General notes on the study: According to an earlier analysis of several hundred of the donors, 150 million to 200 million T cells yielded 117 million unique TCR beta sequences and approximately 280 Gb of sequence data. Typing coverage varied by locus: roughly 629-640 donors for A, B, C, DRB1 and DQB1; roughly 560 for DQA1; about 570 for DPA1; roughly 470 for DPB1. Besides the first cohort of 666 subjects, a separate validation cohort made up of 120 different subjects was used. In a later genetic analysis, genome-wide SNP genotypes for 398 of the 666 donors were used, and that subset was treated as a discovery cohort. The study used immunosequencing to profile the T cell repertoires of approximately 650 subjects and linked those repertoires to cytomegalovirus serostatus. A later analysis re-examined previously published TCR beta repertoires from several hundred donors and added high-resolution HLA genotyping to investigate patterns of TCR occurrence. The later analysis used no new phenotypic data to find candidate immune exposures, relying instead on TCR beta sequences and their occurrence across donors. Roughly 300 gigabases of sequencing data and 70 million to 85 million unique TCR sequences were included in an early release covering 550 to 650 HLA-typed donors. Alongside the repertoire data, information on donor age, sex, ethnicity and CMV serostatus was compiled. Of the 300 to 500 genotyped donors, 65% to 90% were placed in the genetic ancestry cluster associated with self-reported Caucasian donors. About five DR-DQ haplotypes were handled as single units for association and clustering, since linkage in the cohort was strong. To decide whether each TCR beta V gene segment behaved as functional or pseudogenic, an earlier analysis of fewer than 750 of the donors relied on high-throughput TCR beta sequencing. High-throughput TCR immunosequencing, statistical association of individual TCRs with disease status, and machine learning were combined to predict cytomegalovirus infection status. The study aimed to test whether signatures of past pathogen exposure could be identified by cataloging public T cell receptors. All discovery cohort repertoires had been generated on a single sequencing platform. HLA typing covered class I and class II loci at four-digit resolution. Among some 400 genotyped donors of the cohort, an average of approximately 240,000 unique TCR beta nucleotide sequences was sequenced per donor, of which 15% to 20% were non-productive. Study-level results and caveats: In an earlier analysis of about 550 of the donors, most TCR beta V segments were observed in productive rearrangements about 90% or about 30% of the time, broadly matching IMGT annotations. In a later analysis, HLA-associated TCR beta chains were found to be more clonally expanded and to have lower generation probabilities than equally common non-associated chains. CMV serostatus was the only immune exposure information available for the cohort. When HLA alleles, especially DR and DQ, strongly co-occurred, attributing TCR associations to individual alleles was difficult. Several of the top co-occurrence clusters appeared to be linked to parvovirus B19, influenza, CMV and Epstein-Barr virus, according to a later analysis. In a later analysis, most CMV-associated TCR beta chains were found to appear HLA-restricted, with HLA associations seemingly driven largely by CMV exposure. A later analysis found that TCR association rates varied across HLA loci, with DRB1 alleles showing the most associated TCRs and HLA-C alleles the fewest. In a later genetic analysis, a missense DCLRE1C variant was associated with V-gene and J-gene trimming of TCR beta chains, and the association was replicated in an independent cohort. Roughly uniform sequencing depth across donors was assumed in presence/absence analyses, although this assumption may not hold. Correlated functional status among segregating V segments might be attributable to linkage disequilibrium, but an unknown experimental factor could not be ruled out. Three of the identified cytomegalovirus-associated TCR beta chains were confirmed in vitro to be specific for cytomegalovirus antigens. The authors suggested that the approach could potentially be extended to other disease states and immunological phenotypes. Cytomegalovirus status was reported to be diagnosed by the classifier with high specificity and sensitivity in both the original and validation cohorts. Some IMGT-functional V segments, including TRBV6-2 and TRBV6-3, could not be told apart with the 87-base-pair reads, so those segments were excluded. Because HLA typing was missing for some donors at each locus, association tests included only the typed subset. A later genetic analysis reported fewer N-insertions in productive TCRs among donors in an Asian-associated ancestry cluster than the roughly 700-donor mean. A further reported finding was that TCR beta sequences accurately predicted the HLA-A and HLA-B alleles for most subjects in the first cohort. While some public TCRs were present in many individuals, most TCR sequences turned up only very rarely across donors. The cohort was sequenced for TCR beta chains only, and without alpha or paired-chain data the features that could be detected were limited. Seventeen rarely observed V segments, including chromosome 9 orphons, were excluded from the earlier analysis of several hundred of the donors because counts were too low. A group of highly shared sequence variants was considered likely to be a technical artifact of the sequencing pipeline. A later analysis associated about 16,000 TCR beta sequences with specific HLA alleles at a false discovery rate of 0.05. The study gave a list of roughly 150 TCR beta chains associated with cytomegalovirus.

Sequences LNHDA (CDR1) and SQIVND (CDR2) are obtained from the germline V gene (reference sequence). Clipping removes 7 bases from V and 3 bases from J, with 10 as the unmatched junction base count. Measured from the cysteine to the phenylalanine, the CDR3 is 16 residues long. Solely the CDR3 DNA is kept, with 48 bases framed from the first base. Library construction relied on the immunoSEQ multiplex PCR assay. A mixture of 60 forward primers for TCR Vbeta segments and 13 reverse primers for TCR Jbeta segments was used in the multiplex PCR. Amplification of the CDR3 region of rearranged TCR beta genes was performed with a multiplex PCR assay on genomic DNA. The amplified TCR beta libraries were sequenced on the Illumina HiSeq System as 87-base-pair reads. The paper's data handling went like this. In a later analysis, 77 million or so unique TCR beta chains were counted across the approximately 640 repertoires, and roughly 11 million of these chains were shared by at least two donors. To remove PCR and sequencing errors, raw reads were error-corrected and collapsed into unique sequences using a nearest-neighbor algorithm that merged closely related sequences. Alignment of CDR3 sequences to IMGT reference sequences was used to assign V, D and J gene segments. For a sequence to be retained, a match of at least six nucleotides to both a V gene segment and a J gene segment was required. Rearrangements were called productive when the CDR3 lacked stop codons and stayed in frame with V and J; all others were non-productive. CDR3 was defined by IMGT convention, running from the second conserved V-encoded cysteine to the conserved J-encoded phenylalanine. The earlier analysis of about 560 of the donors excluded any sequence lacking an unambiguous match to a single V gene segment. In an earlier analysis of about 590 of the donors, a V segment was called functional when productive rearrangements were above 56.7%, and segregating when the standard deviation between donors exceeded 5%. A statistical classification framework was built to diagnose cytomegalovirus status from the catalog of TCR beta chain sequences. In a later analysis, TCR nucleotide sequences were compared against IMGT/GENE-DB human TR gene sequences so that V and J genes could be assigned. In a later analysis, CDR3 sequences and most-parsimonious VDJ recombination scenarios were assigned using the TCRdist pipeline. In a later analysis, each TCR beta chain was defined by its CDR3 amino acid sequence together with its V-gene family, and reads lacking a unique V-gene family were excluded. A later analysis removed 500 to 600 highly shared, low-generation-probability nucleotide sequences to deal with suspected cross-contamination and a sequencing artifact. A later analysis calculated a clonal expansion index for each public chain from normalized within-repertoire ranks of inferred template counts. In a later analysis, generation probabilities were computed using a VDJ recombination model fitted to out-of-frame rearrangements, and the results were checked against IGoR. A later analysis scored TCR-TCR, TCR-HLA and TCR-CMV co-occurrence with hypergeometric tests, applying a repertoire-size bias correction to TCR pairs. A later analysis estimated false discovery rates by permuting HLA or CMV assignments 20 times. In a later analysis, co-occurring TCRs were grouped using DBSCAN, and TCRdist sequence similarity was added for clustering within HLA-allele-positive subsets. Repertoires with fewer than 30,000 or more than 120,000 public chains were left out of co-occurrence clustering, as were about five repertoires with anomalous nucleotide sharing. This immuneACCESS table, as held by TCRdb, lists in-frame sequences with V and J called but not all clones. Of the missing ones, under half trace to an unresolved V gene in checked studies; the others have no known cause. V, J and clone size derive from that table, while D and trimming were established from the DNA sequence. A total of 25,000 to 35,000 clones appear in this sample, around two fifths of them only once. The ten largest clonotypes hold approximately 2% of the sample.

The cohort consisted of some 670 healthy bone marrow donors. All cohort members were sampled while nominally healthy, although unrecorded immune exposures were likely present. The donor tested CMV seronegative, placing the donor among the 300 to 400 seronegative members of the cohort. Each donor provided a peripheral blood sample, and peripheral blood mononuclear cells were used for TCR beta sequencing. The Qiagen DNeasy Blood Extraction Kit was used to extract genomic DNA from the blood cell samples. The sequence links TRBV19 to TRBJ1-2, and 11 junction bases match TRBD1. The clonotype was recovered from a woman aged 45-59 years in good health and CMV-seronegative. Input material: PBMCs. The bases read TGTGCCAGTACCTCGGACAGGGGGCAAGGAGACTATGGCTACACCTTC. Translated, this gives CASTSDRGQGDYGYTF.